This T cell receptor (beta chain) was found in a study of PD-L1 blockade in urothelial cancer. Study details: The authors examined blood 3 weeks (second dose) and 6 weeks after treatment start.

V dropped 5 bases and J dropped 6 bases, with 21 bases sitting between them. Looked up from germline, CDR1 is PRHDT and CDR2 is FYEKMQ (reference sequence). The CDR3 runs 16 residues. The time point denotes: pretreatment peripheral blood. This table comes from immunoSEQ multiplex PCR, and its TCRdb copy is limited to in-frame clones, with some not included. The sample includes about 56,000 clones, 85% of them seen just once. The starting material was PBMCs, obtained around atezolizumab (anti-PD-L1) treatment. This chain joins TRBV13 and TRBJ2-3; TRBD2 might be the D (7 bases). The source of this sequence is a man between 65 and 79 years old with urothelial cancer. The CDR3 nucleotides are TGTGCCAGCAGCCGGACCTTTGCGGGGGCGGGGGATACGCAGTATTTT. It yields the protein CASSRTFAGAGDTQYF.